This entry is about one TCR beta chain. Its antigen remains unidentified. The data belong to a study of shared clonotypes between healthy human individuals. Overall study results and limits: Exclusively blood specimens were collected; tissue repertoires likely differ.

Here immunoSEQ multiplex PCR was the method, and the copy in TCRdb shows in-frame clones only, minus some. The sample consists of 2,500,000 or so clones, 80% to 95% of them appearing once. The V and J ends lost 0 bases and 2 bases, in that order; junction bases with no gene match: 4. The CDR3 runs to 16 residues. Germline CDR1 reads KGHSH; CDR2 reads LQKENI. This sequence was found in a man younger than 35 in good health. Some clones in this sample may be carry-over from other donors' samples. The chain couples TRBV18 to TRBJ2-1, with 7 nucleotides matching TRBD1. Source material: naive CD4+ T cells from PBMCs. Subset indicated: CD45RA+ positively selected. CDR3 amino acids: CASSPPTGQPYNEQFF. The CDR3 bases are TGTGCCAGCTCACCACCGACGGGACAGCCCTACAATGAGCAGTTCTTC. Complete variable domain (other parts from reference TRBV18 and TRBJ2-1): NAGVMQNPRHLVRRRGQEARLRCSPMKGHSHVYWYRQLPEEGLKFMVYLQKENIIDESGMPKERFSAEFPKEGPSILRIQQVVRGDSAAYFCASSPPTGQPYNEQFFGPGTRLTVL.